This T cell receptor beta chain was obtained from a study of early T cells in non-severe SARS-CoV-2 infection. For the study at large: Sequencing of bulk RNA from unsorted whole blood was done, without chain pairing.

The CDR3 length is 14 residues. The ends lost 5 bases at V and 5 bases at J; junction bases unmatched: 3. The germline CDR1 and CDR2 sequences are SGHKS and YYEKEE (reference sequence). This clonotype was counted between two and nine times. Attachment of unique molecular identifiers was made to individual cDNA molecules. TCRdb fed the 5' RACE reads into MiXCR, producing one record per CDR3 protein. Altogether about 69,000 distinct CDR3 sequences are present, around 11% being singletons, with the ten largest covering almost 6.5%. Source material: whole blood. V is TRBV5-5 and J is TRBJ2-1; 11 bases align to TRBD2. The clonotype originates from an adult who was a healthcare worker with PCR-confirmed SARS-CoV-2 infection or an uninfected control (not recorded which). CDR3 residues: CASRGTSGHNEQFF. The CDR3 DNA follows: TGTGCCAGCAGGGGGACTAGCGGACACAATGAGCAGTTCTTC.